Shown below are 10 T cell receptor beta chains from a single sample sequenced in a study of CD4 T cells in relation to SARS-CoV-2 and coronaviruses. Unexposed donor CD4+ T cells date from 2011-2018, before the COVID-19 pandemic. CD4+ T cells were isolated from the cells after roughly 11 days of culture. Their cognate antigens are unknown. The assay was immunoSEQ multiplex PCR, and TCRdb's table has in-frame clones only and misses some. The repertoire holds about 12,000 clones, roughly 71% seen once, with 6.5% to 9.5% in the top ten. The sequenced sample consisted of CD4+ T cells from PBMCs, cultured in vitro. The receptors shown here come from a human donor in good health.

The V call is TRBV6-5, the J call TRBJ1-1; D unresolved. This CDR3 region has 12 residues. The germline gives CDR1 MNHEY, CDR2 SVGAGI. Between the trimmed V and J ends, which lost 7 bases and 1 base, there was a span of 7 bases. The CDR3 is CASKVGNTEAFF. For the CDR3, the DNA is TGTGCCAGCAAGGTAGGGAACACTGAAGCTTTCTTT.

The gene calls are TRBV14 and TRBJ1-4; D gene ambiguous. The CDR3 has 15 amino acids. Per the germline V gene, CDR1 is SGHDN and CDR2 is FVKESK. V was pared by 4 bases and J by 0 bases, with 9 bases between. CDR3 bases: TGTGCCAGCAGCCGACTGTTCGCAACTAATGAAAAACTGTTTTTT. Its protein product is CASSRLFATNEKLFF. The whole variable domain, remainder taken from reference TRBV14 and TRBJ1-4, is EAGVTQFPSHSVIEKGQTVTLRCDPISGHDNLYWYRRVMGKEIKFLLHFVKESKQDESGMPNNRFLAERTGGTYSTLKVQPAELEDSGVYFCASSRLFATNEKLFFGSGTQLSVL.

Notes on this clone: Other DNA variants within this sample encode the same CDR3. The J gene is TRBJ2-7, the V gene TRBV12-3 or TRBV12-4; D perhaps matches TRBD2 (6 bases). The CDR3 spans 13 residues. V was cut by 3 bases and J by 2 bases, with 8 bases left in between. CDR3 nucleotide sequence: TGTGCCAGCAGTTTTGGAGGGCCCTACGAGCAGTACTTC. Amino acid sequence: CASSFGGPYEQYF.

The rearrangement uses TRBV6-5 and TRBJ1-3, with D hard to call. Deletions cut 7 bases from V and 12 bases from J, with 19 bases between. This CDR3 is built from 13 residues. CDR1 and CDR2 (germline): MNHEY, SVGAGI. CDR3 protein: CASMLAARSLIYF. The DNA of the CDR3 is TGTGCCAGCATGTTGGCAGCTCGGAGCCTCATATATTTT.

This rearrangement joins TRBV19 to TRBJ2-5, with TRBD2 matching over 10 bases. The CDR3 contains 14 residues. Trimming cost V 4 bases and J 4 bases; bases outside gene matches: 3. From germline, CDR1 is LNHDA and CDR2 SQIVND (reference sequence). The CDR3, as DNA: TGTGCCAGTAGTAACCGACTAGCGGGAGAGACCCAGTACTTC. It yields the protein CASSNRLAGETQYF.

This clone was observed a few times. The genes are TRBV18 and TRBJ2-7; TRBD2 matches 12 bases. The germline gives CDR1 KGHSH, CDR2 LQKENI. With V trimmed by 5 bases and J by 5 bases, 10 bases remained unmatched. The CDR3 length is 16 residues. The chain's CDR3 is CASSTLAGGSLDEQYF. The CDR3 bases are TGTGCCAGCTCAACACTAGCGGGAGGTTCTTTGGACGAGCAGTACTTC.

This clone was observed a handful of times. The chain recombines TRBV6-5 with TRBJ1-5, with D uncertain. The CDR3 has 15 residues. V shed 5 bases and J shed 3 bases, with 14 bases lying between them. Germline V gene lookup returns CDR1 MNHEY and CDR2 SVGAGI. The CDR3 region has the DNA TGTGCCAGCAGTCTTGAGAGGGTACCCAATCAGCCCCAGCATTTT. Translation: CASSLERVPNQPQHF.

The CDR3 sequence: CASSLPPVRPTEQYF. CDR3 bases: TGTGCCAGCAGCTTACCCCCCGTGAGGCCCACCGAGCAGTACTTC. The chain couples TRBV11-1 to TRBJ2-7; D gene unclear. V lost 2 bases to trimming and J lost 6 bases, with 17 bases between them. The CDR3 loop spans 15 amino acids. CDR1 is SGHAT and CDR2 is FQDESV in the germline V gene (reference sequence).

This chain joins TRBV6-1 and TRBJ2-5, with D maybe TRBD2 (5 bases). CDR1 is MNHNS, CDR2 SASEGT, per germline. This CDR3 is 14 amino acids long. Trimming took off 2 bases at V and 2 bases at J, with 9 bases between the two ends. CDR3 protein: CASSERGSQETQYF. The DNA of the CDR3 is TGTGCCAGCAGTGAAAGAGGGAGTCAAGAGACCCAGTACTTC.

This rearrangement joins TRBV4-2 to TRBJ2-1; D ambiguous. The germline gives CDR1 LGHNA, CDR2 YNFKEQ. The CDR3 extends over 14 amino acids. With 1 base removed from V and 1 base from J, the gap between germline ends came to 5 bases. CDR3: CASSQGQSYNEQFF. The CDR3 region has the DNA TGTGCCAGCAGCCAAGGGCAGTCCTACAATGAGCAGTTCTTC.